These T cell receptor beta chains were read from a single sample in a study of blood T cell repertoires in COVID-19. Data came from immunoSEQ multiplex PCR; TCRdb stores just in-frame clones and leaves some out. The sample shows some 64,000 clones, about 80% of them seen only once. Material for sequencing was peripheral blood. The source of these receptors is a man at least 80 years old with active or convalescent COVID-19. CDR3s include the opening cysteine and the closing phenylalanine or tryptophan. Fields, in order: V gene, clone size, J gene, D gene, CDR3 DNA, CDR3 protein. A D gene is named only where the DNA matches it firmly. The listing skips clone size in some rows; elsewhere it reads once, few, many or a size class.

>TRBV5-8|few|TRBJ2-1|NA
TGTGCCAGCAGCTTAGTAACAGCCTACAATGAGCAGTTCTTC
CASSLVTAYNEQFF
>TRBV7-2|many|TRBJ2-7|TRBD1
TGTGCCAGCAGCTTAGAAGGGACAGGGTCCGAGCAGTACTTC
CASSLEGTGSEQYF
>TRBV6-6|NA|TRBJ2-5|NA
TGTGCCAGCAGTTACGGGGGGGCGGAAGAGACCCAGTACTTC
CASSYGGAEETQYF
>TRBV6-5|NA|TRBJ1-6|TRBD1
TGTGCCAGCACCCTGACAGGGTTGTATAATTCACCCCTCCACTTT
CASTLTGLYNSPLHF
>TRBV6-5|NA|TRBJ2-1|TRBD2
TGTGCCAGCAGCCTCGGAGCGGGGGGTGTTAATGAGCAGTTCTTC
CASSLGAGGVNEQFF
>TRBV11-2|NA|TRBJ2-3|TRBD1
TGTGCCAGCAGCTCCACGGGGACAGCTAGCACAGATACGCAGTATTTT
CASSSTGTASTDTQYF
>TRBV5-1|NA|TRBJ1-4|TRBD1
TGCGCCAGCAGCTTGGATGGGACAGCCCCCCGCGAACTGTTTTTT
CASSLDGTAPRELFF
>TRBV6-1|once|TRBJ1-3|NA
TGTGCCAGCAGTGAATACGGGTCAAGGTGGGGAAACACCATATATTTT
CASSEYGSRWGNTIYF
>TRBV29-1|NA|TRBJ2-4|TRBD2
TGCAGCGTTGAACGGGGGGGCGGTTCGAACATTCAGTACTTC
CSVERGGGSNIQYF
>TRBV10-1|NA|TRBJ2-7|TRBD1
TGCGCCAGCAGTGAGTCCGGACAGGAAAATTATTTCTACGAGCAGTACTTC
CASSESGQENYFYEQYF
>TRBV9|NA|TRBJ2-3|NA
TGTGCCAGCAGCGTAGCTCAGCGGCAGCCCACAGATACGCAGTATTTT
CASSVAQRQPTDTQYF
>TRBV7-3|NA|TRBJ2-1|NA
TGTGCCAGCAGCCCATCCCCTAGTGACTACTACAATGAGCAGTTCTTC
CASSPSPSDYYNEQFF
>TRBV28|NA|TRBJ2-4|NA
TGTGCCAGCAGTTTTCCGGGGACAACGATGGCCAAAAACATTCAGTACTTC
CASSFPGTTMAKNIQYF
>TRBV11-2|NA|TRBJ2-1|NA
TGTGCCAGCAGCTCCGAGTGGGGGGACGATGAGCAGTTCTTC
CASSSEWGDDEQFF
>TRBV7-9|NA|TRBJ2-3|TRBD1
TGTGCCAGCAGCTTTGGGACAGGGAGCACAGATACGCAGTATTTT
CASSFGTGSTDTQYF
>TRBV9|once|TRBJ2-2|NA
TGTGCCAGCAGCGTAGACAGGGAGGGCACCGGGGAGCTGTTTTTT
CASSVDREGTGELFF
>TRBV27|NA|TRBJ1-4|NA
TGTGCCAGCAGCCCTCCTTCTAATGAAAAACTGTTTTTT
CASSPPSNEKLFF
>TRBV25-1|NA|TRBJ2-7|TRBD1
TGTGCCAGCAGTGAAGGGCTGACAGGGGCCTACGAGCAGTACTTC
CASSEGLTGAYEQYF
>TRBV10-1|few|TRBJ2-2|NA
TGCGCCAGCAGTCCCAGGGGAGCCGGGGAGCTGTTTTTT
CASSPRGAGELFF
>TRBV3-1/TRBV3-2|few|TRBJ1-6|TRBD1
TGTGCCAGCAGCCACCGACAGGGTAGGTCACCCCTCCACTTT
CASSHRQGRSPLHF
>TRBV11-1|NA|TRBJ1-1|NA
TGTGCCAGCAGCTCGGGCCGGCAGGGGAACACTGAAGCTTTCTTT
CASSSGRQGNTEAFF
>TRBV12-3/TRBV12-4|NA|TRBJ1-2|NA
TGTGCCAGCAGTTTCGCCGGTCAAATCTACACCTTC
CASSFAGQIYTF
>TRBV19|NA|TRBJ1-1|NA
TGTGCCAGTAGTAATGGGCAGCACATGAACACTGAAGCTTTCTTT
CASSNGQHMNTEAFF
>TRBV2|NA|TRBJ2-5|TRBD2
TGTGCCAGCAGTGAAGGGACTAGCGGGAGGCGGCAAGAGACCCAGTACTTC
CASSEGTSGRRQETQYF
>TRBV6-5|NA|TRBJ1-5|NA
TGTGCCAGCAGTCGCTATAGCAATCAGCCCCAGCATTTT
CASSRYSNQPQHF
>TRBV9|NA|TRBJ2-3|TRBD2
TGTGCCAGCAGCACCGGGCCGGGACTAGCGGGGGGGAGCACAGATACGCAGTATTTT
CASSTGPGLAGGSTDTQYF
>TRBV5-6|NA|TRBJ2-4|NA
TGTGCCAGCAGCTTGGGTATCGAGGGACTAGCCAAAAACATTCAGTACTTC
CASSLGIEGLAKNIQYF
>TRBV5-1|NA|TRBJ2-7|TRBD1
TGCGCCAGCAGTCCTCGGACAGGGGGGACCTACGAGCAGTACTTC
CASSPRTGGTYEQYF
>TRBV2|NA|TRBJ2-5|NA
TGTGCCAGCAGCGTCACAGGCGAGACCCAGTACTTC
CASSVTGETQYF
>TRBV11-2|NA|TRBJ1-2|NA
TGTGCCAGCAGCTTAGAGGCGGGATTCTATGGCTACACCTTC
CASSLEAGFYGYTF
>TRBV9|NA|TRBJ2-5|TRBD2
TGTGCCAGCAGCTTTGCGGGGGGGCGGTTGGAGACCCAGTACTTC
CASSFAGGRLETQYF
>TRBV6-4|few|TRBJ1-2|TRBD1
TGTGCCACGGCAAGGGACAGCGGAAACTATGGCTACACCTTC
CATARDSGNYGYTF
>TRBV2|few|TRBJ2-7|NA
TGTGCCAGTCGTATTAGCGGCGAGCAGTACTTC
CASRISGEQYF
>TRBV5-4|NA|TRBJ2-7|NA
TGTGCCAGCAGCCTAGGACGGGGTGGTTACGAGCAGTACTTC
CASSLGRGGYEQYF
>TRBV24-1|NA|TRBJ2-7|TRBD1
TGTGCCACCAGTGATCCCCAGGGGGCGGCCTACGAGCAGTACTTC
CATSDPQGAAYEQYF
>TRBV18|NA|TRBJ1-1|NA
TGTGCCAGCTCACCTCCTTTCATACAGGGAACTAACACTGAAGCTTTCTTT
CASSPPFIQGTNTEAFF
>TRBV19|NA|TRBJ2-7|TRBD1
TGTGCCAGTAGTTCGGACAGGGACCACGAGCAGTACTTC
CASSSDRDHEQYF
>TRBV19|NA|TRBJ2-3|NA
TGTGCCAGTAGTCGAGCGTCTAGCACAGATACGCAGTATTTT
CASSRASSTDTQYF
>TRBV19|once|TRBJ2-3|TRBD2
TGTGCCAGTAGTAATCGGGGGGTCCCTAGCACAGATACGCAGTATTTT
CASSNRGVPSTDTQYF
>TRBV7-9|NA|TRBJ2-7|NA
TGTGCCAGCAGACCAGACTTTCCTTATTCCTACGAGCAGTACTTC
CASRPDFPYSYEQYF
>TRBV3-1/TRBV3-2|NA|TRBJ2-2|TRBD2
TGTGCCAGCAGCCTCGGGGCGACTAGCGGGGATCCCGGGGAGCTGTTTTTT
CASSLGATSGDPGELFF
>TRBV12-5|NA|TRBJ1-2|NA
TGTGCTAGTGGTTTGGTTCGGACAGCAATAATGTCTAACTATGGCTACACCTTC
CASGLVRTAIMSNYGYTF
>TRBV9|NA|TRBJ1-3|NA
TGTGCCAGCGGGAGGCCCCAGGGAGCTGGAAACACCATATATTTT
CASGRPQGAGNTIYF
>TRBV7-8|NA|TRBJ2-3|TRBD2
TGTGCCAGCAGCCGCGGGAGGGCGAGCACAGATACGCAGTATTTT
CASSRGRASTDTQYF
>TRBV28|NA|TRBJ1-6|TRBD1
TGTGCCAGCAGTTTCATCACAGGGGGCGCTTCACCCCTCCACTTT
CASSFITGGASPLHF
>TRBV5-1|once|TRBJ1-5|NA
TGCGCCAGCAGTCCGGCGGGGTGGGCAGGCAATCAGCCCCAGCATTTT
CASSPAGWAGNQPQHF
>TRBV27|NA|TRBJ2-7|NA
TGTGCCAGCAGTTTAACGGCGGAGACCTACGAGCAGTACTTC
CASSLTAETYEQYF